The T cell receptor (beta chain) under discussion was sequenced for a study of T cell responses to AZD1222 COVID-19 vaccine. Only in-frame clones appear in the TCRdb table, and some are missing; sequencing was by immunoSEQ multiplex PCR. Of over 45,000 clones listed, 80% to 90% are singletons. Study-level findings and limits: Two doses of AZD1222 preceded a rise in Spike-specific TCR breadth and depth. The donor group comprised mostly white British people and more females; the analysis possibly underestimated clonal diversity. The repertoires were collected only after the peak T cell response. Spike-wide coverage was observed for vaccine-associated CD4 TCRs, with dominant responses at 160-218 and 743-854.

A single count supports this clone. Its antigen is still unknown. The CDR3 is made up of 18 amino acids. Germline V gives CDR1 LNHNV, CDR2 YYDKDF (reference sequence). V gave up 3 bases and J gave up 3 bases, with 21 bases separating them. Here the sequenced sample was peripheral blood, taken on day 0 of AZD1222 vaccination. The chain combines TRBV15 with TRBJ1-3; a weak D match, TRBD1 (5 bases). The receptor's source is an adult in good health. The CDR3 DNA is TGTGCCACCAGCAGGGTAGGGGCCCGTGGTGTCTTTGGAAACACCATATATTTT. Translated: CATSRVGARGVFGNTIYF.